This T cell receptor beta chain was recovered during a study of cytomegalovirus exposure and HLA in healthy donors. On this clone itself: Antigen: not known.

V dropped 2 bases and J dropped 9 bases, with 11 bases sitting between them. This CDR3 is built from 13 residues. Germline CDR1 and CDR2: MDHEN and SYDVKM. With 60 Vbeta and 13 Jbeta primers, the PCR was carried out. Measured with immunoSEQ multiplex PCR; TCRdb has only the in-frame clones, and not every one. The table has about 130,000 clones, roughly four fifths seen once. Overall study findings and caveats: The study flagged 150 to 200 TCR beta chains as cytomegalovirus-associated. It was likely that a cluster of highly shared sequence variants was a sequencing artifact. Reportedly, cytomegalovirus status was diagnosed with high sensitivity and specificity. A later analysis associated 15,000 to 20,000 TCR beta sequences with HLA alleles at a 0.05 false discovery rate.

This sequence originates from a woman between 45 and 65 years old in good health and CMV-seronegative. The rearrangement joins TRBV28 to TRBJ2-1, with D unresolved. What was sequenced was PBMCs. In nucleotides, the CDR3 is TGTGCCAGCAGTTTAAATTACTTTATTGAGCAGTTCTTC. Amino acids: CASSLNYFIEQFF.